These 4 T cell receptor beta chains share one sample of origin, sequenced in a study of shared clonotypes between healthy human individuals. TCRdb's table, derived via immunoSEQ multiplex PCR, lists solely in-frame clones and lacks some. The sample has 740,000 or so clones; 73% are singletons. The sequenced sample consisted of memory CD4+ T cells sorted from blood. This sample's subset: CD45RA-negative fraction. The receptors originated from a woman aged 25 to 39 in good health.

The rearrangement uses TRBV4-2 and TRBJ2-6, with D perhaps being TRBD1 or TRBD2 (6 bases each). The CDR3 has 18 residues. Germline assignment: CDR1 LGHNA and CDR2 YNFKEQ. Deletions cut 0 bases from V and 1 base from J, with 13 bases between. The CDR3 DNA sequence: TGTGCCAGCAGCCAAGATCGAACAGGGACTTCTGGGGCCAACGTCCTGACTTTC. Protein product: CASSQDRTGTSGANVLTF.

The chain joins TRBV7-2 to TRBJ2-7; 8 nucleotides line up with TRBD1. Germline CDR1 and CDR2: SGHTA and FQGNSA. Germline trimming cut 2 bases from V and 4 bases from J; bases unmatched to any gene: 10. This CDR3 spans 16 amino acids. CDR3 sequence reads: CASSLILGTGGYEQYF. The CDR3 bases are TGTGCCAGCAGCTTAATATTAGGGACAGGTGGTTACGAGCAGTACTTC.

CDR3 sequence reads: CASSLAPREEDEQFF. The CDR3 nucleotides are TGCGCCAGCAGCTTGGCCCCCAGGGAGGAAGATGAGCAGTTCTTC. The chain combines TRBV5-1 with TRBJ2-1; D might be TRBD2 (6 bases). The ends were cut back, 0 bases at V and 8 bases at J, with 15 bases in the middle. The length of the CDR3 is 15 residues. Germline V gene sequence: CDR1 SGHRS, CDR2 YFSETQ. Looking up the rest from reference TRBV5-1 and TRBJ2-1 gives the full variable domain: KAGVTQTPRYLIKTRGQQVTLSCSPISGHRSVSWYQQTPGQGLQFLFEYFSETQRNKGNFPGRFSGRQFSNSRSEMNVSTLELGDSALYLCASSLAPREEDEQFFGPGTRLTVL.

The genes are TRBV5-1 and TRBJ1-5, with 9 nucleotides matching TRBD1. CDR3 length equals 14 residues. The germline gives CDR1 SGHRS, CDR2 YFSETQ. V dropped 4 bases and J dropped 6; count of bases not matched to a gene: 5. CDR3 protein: CASSPTGGVQPQHF. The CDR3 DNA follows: TGCGCCAGCAGCCCGACAGGGGGTGTTCAGCCCCAGCATTTT.